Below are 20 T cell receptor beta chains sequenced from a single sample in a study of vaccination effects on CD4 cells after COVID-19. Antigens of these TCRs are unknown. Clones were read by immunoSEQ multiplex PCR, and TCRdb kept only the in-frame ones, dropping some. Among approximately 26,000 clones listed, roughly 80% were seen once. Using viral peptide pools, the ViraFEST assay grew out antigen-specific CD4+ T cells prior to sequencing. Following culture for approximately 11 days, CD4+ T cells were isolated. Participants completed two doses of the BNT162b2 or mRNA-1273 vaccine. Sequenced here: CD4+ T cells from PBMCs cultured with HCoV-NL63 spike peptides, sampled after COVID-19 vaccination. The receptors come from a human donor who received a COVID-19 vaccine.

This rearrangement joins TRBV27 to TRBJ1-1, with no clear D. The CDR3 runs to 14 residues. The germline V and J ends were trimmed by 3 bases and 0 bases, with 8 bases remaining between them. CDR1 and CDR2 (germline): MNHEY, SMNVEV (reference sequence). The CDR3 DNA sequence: TGTGCCAGCAGTTTTAAAGGGCTGAACACTGAAGCTTTCTTT. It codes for CASSFKGLNTEAFF.

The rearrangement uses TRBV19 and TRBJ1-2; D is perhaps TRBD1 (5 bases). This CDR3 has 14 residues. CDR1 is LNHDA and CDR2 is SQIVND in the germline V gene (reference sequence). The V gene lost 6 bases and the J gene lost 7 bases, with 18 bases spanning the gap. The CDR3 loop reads CASRIPGIRRGYTF. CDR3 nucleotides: TGTGCCAGTAGAATTCCAGGGATACGACGTGGCTACACCTTC.

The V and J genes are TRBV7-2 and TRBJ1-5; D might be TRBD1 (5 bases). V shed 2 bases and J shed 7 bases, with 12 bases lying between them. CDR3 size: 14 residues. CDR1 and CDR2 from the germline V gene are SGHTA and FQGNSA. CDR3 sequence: CASSLLNRIQPQHF. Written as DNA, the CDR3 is TGTGCCAGCAGCTTACTAAACAGGATCCAGCCCCAGCATTTT.

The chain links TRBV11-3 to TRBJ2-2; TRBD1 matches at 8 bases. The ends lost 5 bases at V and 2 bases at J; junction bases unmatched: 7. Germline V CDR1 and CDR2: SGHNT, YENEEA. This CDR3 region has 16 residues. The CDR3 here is CASSPFTGGNTGELFF. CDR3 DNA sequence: TGTGCCAGCAGCCCATTTACAGGGGGAAACACCGGGGAGCTGTTTTTT.

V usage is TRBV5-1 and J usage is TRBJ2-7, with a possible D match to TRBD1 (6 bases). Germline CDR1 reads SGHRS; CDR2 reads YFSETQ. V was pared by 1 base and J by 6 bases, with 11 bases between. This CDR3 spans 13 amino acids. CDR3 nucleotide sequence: TGCGCCAGCAGCTTGAGGTTCAGGGGCGAGCAGTACTTC. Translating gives CASSLRFRGEQYF.

The chain's CDR3 is CASSAPGQPYGYTF. CDR3 sequence (DNA): TGTGCCAGCAGCGCACCGGGACAGCCATATGGCTACACCTTC. This rearrangement joins TRBV7-8 to TRBJ1-2; TRBD1 agrees at 7 bases. The CDR3 runs to 14 residues. V lost 5 bases to trimming and J lost 5 bases; unmatched junction nucleotides: 8. The germline V gene has CDR1 SGHVS and CDR2 FQNEAQ.

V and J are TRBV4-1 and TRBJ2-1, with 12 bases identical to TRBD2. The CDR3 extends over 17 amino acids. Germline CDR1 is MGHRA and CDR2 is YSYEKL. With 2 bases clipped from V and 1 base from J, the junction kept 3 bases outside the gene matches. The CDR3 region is CASSQQTSGGSYNEQFF. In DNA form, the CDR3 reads TGCGCCAGCAGCCAACAGACTAGCGGGGGTTCCTACAATGAGCAGTTCTTC.

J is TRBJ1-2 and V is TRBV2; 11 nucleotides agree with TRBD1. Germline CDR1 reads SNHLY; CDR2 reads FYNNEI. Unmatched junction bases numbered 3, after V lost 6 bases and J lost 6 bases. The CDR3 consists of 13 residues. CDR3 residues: CASRAGQGDGYTF. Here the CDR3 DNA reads TGTGCCAGCAGAGCGGGACAGGGGGATGGCTACACCTTC.

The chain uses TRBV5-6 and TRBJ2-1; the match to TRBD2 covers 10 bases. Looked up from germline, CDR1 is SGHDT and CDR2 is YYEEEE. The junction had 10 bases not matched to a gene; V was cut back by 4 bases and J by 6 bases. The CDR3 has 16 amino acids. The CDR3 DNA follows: TGTGCCAGCAGCGCTAGCGGGGGCCCGCCCCCCAATGAGCAGTTCTTC. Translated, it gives CASSASGGPPPNEQFF.

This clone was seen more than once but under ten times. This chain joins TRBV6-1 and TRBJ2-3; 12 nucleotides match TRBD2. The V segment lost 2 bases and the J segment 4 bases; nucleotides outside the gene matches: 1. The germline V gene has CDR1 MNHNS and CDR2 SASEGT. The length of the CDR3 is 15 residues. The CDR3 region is CASSELAGGPDTQYF. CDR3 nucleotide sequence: TGTGCCAGCAGTGAACTAGCGGGGGGGCCAGATACGCAGTATTTT.

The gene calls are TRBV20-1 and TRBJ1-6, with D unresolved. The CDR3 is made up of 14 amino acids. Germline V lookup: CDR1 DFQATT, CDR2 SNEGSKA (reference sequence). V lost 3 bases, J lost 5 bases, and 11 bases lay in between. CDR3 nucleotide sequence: TGCAGTGCTAGTTCGCCCGCCAATAATTCACCCCTCCACTTT. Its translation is CSASSPANNSPLHF.

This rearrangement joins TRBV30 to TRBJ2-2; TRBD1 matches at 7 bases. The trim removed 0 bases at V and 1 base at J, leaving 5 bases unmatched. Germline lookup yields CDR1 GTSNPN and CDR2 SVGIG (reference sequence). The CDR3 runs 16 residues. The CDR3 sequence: CAWSVPGTVNTGELFF. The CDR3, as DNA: TGTGCCTGGAGTGTCCCCGGGACAGTGAACACCGGGGAGCTGTTTTTT.

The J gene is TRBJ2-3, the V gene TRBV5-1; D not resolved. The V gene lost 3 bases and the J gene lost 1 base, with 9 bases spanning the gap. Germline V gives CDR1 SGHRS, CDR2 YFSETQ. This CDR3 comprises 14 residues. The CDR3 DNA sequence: TGCGCCAGCAGCTACTGGGGTCGCACAGATACGCAGTATTTT. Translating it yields CASSYWGRTDTQYF.

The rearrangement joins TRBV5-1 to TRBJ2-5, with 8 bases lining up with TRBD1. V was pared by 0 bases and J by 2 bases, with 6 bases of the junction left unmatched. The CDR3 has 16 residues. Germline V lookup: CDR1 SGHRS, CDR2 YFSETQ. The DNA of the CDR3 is TGCGCCAGCAGCTTGGGGACAGGGAATCGGCAAGAGACCCAGTACTTC. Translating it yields CASSLGTGNRQETQYF.

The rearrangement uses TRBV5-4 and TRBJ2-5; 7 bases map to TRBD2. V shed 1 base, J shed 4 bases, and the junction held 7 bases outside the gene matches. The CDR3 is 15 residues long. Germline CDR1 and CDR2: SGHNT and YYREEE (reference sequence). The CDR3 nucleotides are TGTGCCAGCAGCTTGCCGCTTGGGAGGGGAGAGACCCAGTACTTC. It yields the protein CASSLPLGRGETQYF.

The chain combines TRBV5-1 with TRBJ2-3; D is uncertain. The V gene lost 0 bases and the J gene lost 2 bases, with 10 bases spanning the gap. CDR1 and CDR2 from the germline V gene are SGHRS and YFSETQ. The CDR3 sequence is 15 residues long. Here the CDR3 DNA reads TGCGCCAGCAGCTTGGCCTGGGCAGCCACAGATACGCAGTATTTT. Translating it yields CASSLAWAATDTQYF.

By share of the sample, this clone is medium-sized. CDR3 amino acids: CASSSAGNYNEQFF. The CDR3, as DNA: TGCGCCAGCAGCTCAGCGGGAAACTACAATGAGCAGTTCTTC. The V gene is TRBV5-1, the J gene TRBJ2-1; 7 nucleotides match TRBD2. The CDR3 totals 14 residues. Per the germline V gene, CDR1 is SGHRS and CDR2 is YFSETQ. Losses at the gene ends were 3 bases for V and 3 bases for J; bases not matched to a gene: 3.

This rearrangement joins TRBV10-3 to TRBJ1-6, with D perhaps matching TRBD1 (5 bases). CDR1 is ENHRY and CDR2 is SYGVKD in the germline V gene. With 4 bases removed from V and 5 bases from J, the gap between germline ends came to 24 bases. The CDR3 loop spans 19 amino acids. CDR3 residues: CAISAVRTRGGADNSPLHF. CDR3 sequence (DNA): TGTGCCATCAGTGCAGTTCGAACTAGGGGAGGGGCCGATAATTCACCCCTCCACTTT.

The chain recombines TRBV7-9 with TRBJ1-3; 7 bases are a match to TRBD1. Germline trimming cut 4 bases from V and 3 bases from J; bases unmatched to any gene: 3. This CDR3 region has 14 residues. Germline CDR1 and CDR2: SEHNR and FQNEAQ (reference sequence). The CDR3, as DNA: TGTGCCAGCAGCTCAGGGACAGTTGGAAACACCATATATTTT. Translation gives CASSSGTVGNTIYF.

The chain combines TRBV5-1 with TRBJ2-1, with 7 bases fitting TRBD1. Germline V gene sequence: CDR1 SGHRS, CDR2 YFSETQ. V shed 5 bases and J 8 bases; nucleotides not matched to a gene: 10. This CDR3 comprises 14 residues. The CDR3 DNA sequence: TGCGCCAGCAGGCTCCGGGACAGCAACTATGAGCAGTTCTTC. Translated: CASRLRDSNYEQFF.